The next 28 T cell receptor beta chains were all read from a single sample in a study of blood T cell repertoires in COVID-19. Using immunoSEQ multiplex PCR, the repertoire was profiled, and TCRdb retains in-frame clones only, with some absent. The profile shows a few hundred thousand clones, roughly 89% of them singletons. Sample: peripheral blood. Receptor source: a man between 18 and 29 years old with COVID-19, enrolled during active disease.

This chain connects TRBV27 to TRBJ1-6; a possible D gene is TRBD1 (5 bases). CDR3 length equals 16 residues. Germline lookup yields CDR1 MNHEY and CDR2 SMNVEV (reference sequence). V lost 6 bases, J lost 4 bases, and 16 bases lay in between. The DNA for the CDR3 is TGTGCCAGCAGCAAACGGGACTCCTCATATAATTCACCCCTCCACTTT. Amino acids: CASSKRDSSYNSPLHF.

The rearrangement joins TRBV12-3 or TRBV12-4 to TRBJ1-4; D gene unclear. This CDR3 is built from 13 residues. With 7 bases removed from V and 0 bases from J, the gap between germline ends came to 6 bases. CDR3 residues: CASTGTTNEKLFF. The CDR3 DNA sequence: TGTGCCAGCACAGGCACAACTAATGAAAAACTGTTTTTT.

The chain's CDR3 is CASSAQSPGTGELFF. The CDR3 DNA sequence: TGTGCCAGCAGCGCGCAGTCCCCAGGAACCGGGGAGCTGTTTTTT. The V and J genes are TRBV5-5 and TRBJ2-2; D is uncertain. Trimming shortened V by 4 bases and J by 5 bases, and 15 bases separated the two germline ends. Per germline, CDR1 SGHKS and CDR2 YYEKEE (reference sequence). CDR3 length: 15 residues.

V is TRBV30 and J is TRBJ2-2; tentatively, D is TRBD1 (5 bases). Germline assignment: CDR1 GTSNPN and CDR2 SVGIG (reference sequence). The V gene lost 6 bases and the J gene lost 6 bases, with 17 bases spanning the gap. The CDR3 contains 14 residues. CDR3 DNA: TGTGCCTGCCCTCGATTAGGGGTTCCCGGGGAGCTGTTTTTT. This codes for CACPRLGVPGELFF.

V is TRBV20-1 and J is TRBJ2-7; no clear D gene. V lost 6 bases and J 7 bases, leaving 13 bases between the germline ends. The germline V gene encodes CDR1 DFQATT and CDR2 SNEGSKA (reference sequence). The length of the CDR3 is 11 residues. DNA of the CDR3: TGCAGTGCCATGCACTTGACAGAGCAGTACTTC. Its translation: CSAMHLTEQYF.

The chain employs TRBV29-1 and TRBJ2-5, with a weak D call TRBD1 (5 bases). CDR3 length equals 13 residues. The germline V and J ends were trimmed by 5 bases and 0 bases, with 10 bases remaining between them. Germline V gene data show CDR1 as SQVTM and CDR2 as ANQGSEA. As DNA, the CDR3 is TGCAGCGTTAAGGGGTTGTACCAAGAGACCCAGTACTTC. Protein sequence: CSVKGLYQETQYF. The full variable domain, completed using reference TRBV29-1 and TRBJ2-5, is SAVISQKPSRDICQRGTSLTIQCQVDSQVTMMFWYRQQPGQSLTLIATANQGSEATYESGFVIDKFPISRPNLTFSTLTVSNMSPEDSSIYLCSVKGLYQETQYFGPGTRLLVL.

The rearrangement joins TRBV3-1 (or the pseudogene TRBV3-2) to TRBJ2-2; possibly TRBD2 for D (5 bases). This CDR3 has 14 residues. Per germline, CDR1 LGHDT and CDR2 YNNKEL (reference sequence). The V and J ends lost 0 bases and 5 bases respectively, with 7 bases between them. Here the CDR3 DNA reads TGTGCCAGCAGCCAAGATCGGGAAACCGGGGAGCTGTTTTTT. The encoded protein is CASSQDRETGELFF.

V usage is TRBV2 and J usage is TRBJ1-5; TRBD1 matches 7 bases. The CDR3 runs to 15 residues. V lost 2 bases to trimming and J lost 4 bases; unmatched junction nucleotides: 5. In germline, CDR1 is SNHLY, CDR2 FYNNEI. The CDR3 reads CASSEQGQMNQPQHF. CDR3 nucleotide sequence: TGTGCCAGCAGTGAACAGGGACAGATGAATCAGCCCCAGCATTTT. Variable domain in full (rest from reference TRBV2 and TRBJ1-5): EPEVTQTPSHQVTQMGQEVILRCVPISNHLYFYWYRQILGQKVEFLVSFYNNEISEKSEIFDDQFSVERPDGSNFTLKIRSTKLEDSAMYFCASSEQGQMNQPQHFGDGTRLSIL.

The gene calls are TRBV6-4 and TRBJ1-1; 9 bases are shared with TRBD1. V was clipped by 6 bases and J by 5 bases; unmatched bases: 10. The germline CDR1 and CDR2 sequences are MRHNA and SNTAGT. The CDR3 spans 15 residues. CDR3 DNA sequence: TGTGCCAGCAGGCACGGGACAGGGTCTTGGACTGAAGCTTTCTTT. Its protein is CASRHGTGSWTEAFF.

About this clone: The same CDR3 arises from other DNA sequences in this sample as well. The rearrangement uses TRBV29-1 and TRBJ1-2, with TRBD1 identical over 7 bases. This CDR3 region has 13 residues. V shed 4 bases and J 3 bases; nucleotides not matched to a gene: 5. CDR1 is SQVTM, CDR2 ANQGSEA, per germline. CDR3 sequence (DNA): TGCAGCGTTGGGCAGGGGGGTGACTATGGCTACACCTTC. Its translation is CSVGQGGDYGYTF.

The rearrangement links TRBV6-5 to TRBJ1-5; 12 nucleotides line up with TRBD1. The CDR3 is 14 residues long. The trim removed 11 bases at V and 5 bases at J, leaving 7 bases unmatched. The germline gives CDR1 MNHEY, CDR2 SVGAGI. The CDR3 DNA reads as TGTGCCCCTGCAGGGACAGGGGGCTATCAGCCCCAGCATTTT. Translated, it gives CAPAGTGGYQPQHF.

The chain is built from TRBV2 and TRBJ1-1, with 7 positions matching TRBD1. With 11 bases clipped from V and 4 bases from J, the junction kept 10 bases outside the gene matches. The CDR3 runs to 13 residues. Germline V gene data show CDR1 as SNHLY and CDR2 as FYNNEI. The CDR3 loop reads CARGAGGATEAFF. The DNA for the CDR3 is TGTGCCCGAGGAGCAGGGGGAGCCACTGAAGCTTTCTTT.

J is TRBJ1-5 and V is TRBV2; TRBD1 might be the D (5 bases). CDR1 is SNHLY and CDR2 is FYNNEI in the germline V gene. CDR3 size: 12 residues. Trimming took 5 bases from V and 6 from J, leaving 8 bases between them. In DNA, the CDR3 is TGTGCCAGCAGTCCCCAGGGTCAGCCCCAGCATTTT. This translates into CASSPQGQPQHF.

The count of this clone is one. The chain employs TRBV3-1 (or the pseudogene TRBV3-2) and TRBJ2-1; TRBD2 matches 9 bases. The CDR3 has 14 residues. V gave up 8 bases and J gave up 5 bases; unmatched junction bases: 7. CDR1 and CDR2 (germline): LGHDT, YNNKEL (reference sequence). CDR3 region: CASRTSAKHNEQFF. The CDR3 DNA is TGTGCCAGCCGGACTAGCGCGAAACACAATGAGCAGTTCTTC.

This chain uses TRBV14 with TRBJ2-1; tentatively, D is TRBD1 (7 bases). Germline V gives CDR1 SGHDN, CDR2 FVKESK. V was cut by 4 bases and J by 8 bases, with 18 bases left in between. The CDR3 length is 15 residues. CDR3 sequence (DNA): TGTGCCAGCAGCCTCTCCCAGGGGGGATTTGATGAGCAGTTCTTC. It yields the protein CASSLSQGGFDEQFF.

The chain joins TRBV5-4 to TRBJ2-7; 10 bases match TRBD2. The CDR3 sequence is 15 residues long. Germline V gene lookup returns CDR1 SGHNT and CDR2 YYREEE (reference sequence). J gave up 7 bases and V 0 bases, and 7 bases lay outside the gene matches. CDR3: CASSLEVAGGLEQYF. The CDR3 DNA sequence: TGTGCCAGCAGCTTGGAAGTAGCGGGGGGCTTGGAGCAGTACTTC.

The chain's CDR3 is CASRPSGDSYYEQYF. The CDR3 DNA follows: TGCGCCAGCCGACCATCTGGGGACAGCTACTACGAGCAGTACTTC. The V call is TRBV5-1, the J call TRBJ2-7; the match to TRBD1 covers 7 bases. V lost 7 bases and J lost 3; bases outside the gene matches: 13. Germline V gives CDR1 SGHRS, CDR2 YFSETQ. The CDR3 has 15 residues.

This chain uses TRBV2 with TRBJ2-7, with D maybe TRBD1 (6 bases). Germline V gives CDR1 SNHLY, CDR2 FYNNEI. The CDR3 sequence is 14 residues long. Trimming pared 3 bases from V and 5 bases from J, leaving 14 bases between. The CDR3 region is CASSDWDTQNEQYF. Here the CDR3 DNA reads TGTGCCAGCAGTGACTGGGACACCCAAAACGAGCAGTACTTC.

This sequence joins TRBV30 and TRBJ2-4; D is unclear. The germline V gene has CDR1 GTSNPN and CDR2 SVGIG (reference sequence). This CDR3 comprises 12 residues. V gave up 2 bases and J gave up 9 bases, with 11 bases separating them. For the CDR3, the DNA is TGTGCCTGGAGTCTACCCCCCGCCATTCAGTACTTC. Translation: CAWSLPPAIQYF.

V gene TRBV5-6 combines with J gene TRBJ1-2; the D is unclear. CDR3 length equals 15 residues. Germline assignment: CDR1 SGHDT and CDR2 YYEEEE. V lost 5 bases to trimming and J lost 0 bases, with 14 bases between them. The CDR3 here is CASRDRGQANYGYTF. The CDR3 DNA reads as TGTGCCAGCAGAGACCGAGGGCAGGCTAACTATGGCTACACCTTC. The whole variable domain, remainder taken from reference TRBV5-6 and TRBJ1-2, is DAGVTQSPTHLIKTRGQQVTLRCSPKSGHDTVSWYQQALGQGPQFIFQYYEEEERQRGNFPDRFSGHQFPNYSSELNVNALLLGDSALYLCASRDRGQANYGYTFGSGTRLTVV.

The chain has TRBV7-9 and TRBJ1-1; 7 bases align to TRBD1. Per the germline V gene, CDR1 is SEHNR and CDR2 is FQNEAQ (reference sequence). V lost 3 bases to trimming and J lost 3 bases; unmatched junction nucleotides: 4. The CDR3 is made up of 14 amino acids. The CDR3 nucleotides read TGTGCCAGCAGCTTTTCAACAGGGGACACTGAAGCTTTCTTT. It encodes CASSFSTGDTEAFF.

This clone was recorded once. The CDR3, as DNA: TGTGCCAGTAGTTTCGGACAGGGAGGGGACGAGCAGTACTTC. The encoded protein is CASSFGQGGDEQYF. V gene TRBV19 combines with J gene TRBJ2-7; weak D call: TRBD1 (8 bases). This CDR3 has 14 residues. V was clipped by 5 bases and J by 5 bases, with 16 bases between them. The germline gives CDR1 LNHDA, CDR2 SQIVND (reference sequence).

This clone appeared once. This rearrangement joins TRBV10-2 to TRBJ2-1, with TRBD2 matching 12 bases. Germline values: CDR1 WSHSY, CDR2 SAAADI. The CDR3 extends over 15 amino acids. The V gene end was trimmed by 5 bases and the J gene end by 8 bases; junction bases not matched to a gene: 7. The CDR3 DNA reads TGCGCCAGCAGTACGACTAGCGGGAGATGGGATGAGCAGTTCTTC. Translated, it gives CASSTTSGRWDEQFF.

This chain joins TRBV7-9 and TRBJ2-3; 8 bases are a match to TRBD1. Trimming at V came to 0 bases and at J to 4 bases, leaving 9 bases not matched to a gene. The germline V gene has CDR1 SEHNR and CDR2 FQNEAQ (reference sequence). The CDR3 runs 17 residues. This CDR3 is CASSLAILQGGADTQYF. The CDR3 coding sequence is TGTGCCAGCAGCTTAGCTATATTACAGGGGGGAGCAGATACGCAGTATTTT.

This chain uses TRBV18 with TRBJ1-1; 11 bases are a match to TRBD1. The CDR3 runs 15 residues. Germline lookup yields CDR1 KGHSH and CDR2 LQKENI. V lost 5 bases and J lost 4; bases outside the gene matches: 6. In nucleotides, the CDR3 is TGTGCCAGCTCATCGGGACAGGGGGGACCCACTGAAGCTTTCTTT. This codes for CASSSGQGGPTEAFF.

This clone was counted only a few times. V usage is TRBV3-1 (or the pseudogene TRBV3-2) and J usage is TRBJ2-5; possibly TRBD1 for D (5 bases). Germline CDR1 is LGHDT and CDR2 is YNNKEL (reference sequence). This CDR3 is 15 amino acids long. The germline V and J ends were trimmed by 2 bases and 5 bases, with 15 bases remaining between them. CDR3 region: CASSQRTTAGETQYF. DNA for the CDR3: TGTGCCAGCAGCCAACGGACGACAGCTGGGGAGACCCAGTACTTC.

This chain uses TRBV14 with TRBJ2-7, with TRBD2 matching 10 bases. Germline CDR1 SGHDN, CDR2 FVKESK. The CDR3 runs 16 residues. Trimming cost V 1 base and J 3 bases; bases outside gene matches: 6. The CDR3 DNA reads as TGTGCCAGCAGCCAAGCACGTCTAGCGGGAGACTACGAGCAGTACTTC. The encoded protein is CASSQARLAGDYEQYF.

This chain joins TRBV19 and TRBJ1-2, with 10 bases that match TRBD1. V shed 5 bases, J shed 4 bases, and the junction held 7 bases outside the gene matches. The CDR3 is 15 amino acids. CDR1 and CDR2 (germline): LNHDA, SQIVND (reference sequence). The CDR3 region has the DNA TGTGCCAGTAGTGCCCCCCGGGACAGGGGCTATGGCTACACCTTC. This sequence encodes CASSAPRDRGYGYTF.